This TCR beta chain is drawn from a study of identical twins. A few counts support this clonotype. TCRdb re-analysed the 5' RACE reads in MiXCR, keeping a single row per CDR3 protein. The profile shows 540,000 or so distinct CDR3 sequences, 20% to 25% of them singletons. CDR3 length: 12 amino acids. CDR1 and CDR2 (germline): ENHRY, SYGVKD. The V and J ends lost 10 bases and 2 bases respectively, with 12 bases between them. These records were also assigned to another study, of yellow fever vaccine responses in identical twins. In that study: Vaccine-induced T cell responses in twins were reportedly observed to appear partly convergent, partly personalized.

The material sequenced was CD4+ T cells sorted from blood. The rearrangement links TRBV10-3 to TRBJ2-7; D is possibly TRBD1 or TRBD2 (5 bases each). This clonotype was obtained from a young woman in good health. CDR3 sequence reads: CATWDRTYEQYF. CDR3 bases: TGTGCCACCTGGGACCGCACCTACGAGCAGTACTTC.